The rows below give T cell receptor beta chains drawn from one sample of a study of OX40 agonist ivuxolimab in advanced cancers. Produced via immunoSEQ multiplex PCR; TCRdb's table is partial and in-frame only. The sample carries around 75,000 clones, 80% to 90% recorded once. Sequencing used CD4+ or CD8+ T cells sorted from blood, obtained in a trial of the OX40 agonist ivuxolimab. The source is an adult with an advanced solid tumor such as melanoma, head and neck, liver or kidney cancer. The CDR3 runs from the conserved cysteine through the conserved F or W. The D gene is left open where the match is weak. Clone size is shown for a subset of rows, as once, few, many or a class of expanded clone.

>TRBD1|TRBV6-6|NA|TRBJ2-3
TGTGCCAGCAGTTTTTCAGGGGGACCCACAGATACGCAGTATTTT
CASSFSGGPTDTQYF
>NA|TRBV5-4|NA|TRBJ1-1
TGTGCCAGCAGCCTGACTACTGGCACTGAAGCTTTCTTT
CASSLTTGTEAFF
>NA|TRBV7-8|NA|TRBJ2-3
TGTGCCAGCAGCTTAGTATCCGAGCAGGATTCCAGCTCGTATTTT
CASSLVSEQDSSSYF
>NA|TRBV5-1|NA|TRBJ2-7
TGCGCCAGCAGCCCCTCACCGGGGTATATCGAGCAGTACTTC
CASSPSPGYIEQYF
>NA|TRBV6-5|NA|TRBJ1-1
TGTGCCAGCAGTTACGGATGGACTGAAGCTTTCTTT
CASSYGWTEAFF
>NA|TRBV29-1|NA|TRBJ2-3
TGCAGCGTTGATCTAAGCACAGATACGCAGTATTTT
CSVDLSTDTQYF
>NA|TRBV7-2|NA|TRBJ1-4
TGTGCCAGCAGCCCCGCGGGGGGAAACGTTGAAAAACTGTTTTTT
CASSPAGGNVEKLFF
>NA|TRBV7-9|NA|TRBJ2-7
TGTGCCAGCAGCTCAAACTCCTACGAGCAGTACTTC
CASSSNSYEQYF
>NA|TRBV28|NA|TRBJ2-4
TGTGCCAGCAGTTTTGTGGACGGCAAAAACATTCAGTACTTC
CASSFVDGKNIQYF
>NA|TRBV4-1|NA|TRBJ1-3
TGCGCCAGCAGCCTACAGGCTGGAAACACCATATATTTT
CASSLQAGNTIYF
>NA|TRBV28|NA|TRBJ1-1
TGTGCCAGCAAGCTGGTCATGAACACTGAAGCTTTCTTT
CASKLVMNTEAFF
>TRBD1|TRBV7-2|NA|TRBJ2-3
TGTGCCAGCAGCCAGGACAGGAGCACAGATACGCAGTATTTT
CASSQDRSTDTQYF
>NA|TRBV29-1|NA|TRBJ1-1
TGCAGCGTTGTTGGGGGCCGCTACACTGAAGCTTTCTTT
CSVVGGRYTEAFF
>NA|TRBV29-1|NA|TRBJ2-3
TGCAGCGTTGAACCGGGCGGAGATACGCAGTATTTT
CSVEPGGDTQYF
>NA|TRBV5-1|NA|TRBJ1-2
TGCGCCAGCAGCCGGGAAGTTGTAGAGCCTAACTATGGCTACACCTTC
CASSREVVEPNYGYTF
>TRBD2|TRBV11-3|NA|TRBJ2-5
TGTGCCAGCAGCCACAGTACGGGGGGTCAAGAGACCCAGTACTTC
CASSHSTGGQETQYF
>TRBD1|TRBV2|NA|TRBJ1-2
TGTGCCAGCAGTAGACAGGGGGCGAACTATGGCTACACCTTC
CASSRQGANYGYTF
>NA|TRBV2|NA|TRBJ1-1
TGTGCCAGCAGTCAAGGGGGGTTGAACACTGAAGCTTTCTTT
CASSQGGLNTEAFF
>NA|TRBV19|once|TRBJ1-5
TGTGCCAGTAGTATCGGCCAGTATCAGCCCCAGCATTTT
CASSIGQYQPQHF
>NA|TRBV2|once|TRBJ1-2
TGTGCCAGCAGTGCGGCAGGAGGGGCGGGCTATGGCTACACCTTC
CASSAAGGAGYGYTF
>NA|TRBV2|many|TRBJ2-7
TGTGCCAGCAGTGACGTGGGCTCCTACGAGCAGTACTTC
CASSDVGSYEQYF
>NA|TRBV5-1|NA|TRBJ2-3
TGCGCCAGCAGGGCACAGGTCAGCACAGATACGCAGTATTTT
CASRAQVSTDTQYF
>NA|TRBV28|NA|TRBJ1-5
TGTGCCAGCATGTGGGGGCGTTCTGTGCAGCCCCAGCATTTT
CASMWGRSVQPQHF
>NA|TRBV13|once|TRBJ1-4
TGTGCCAGCAGCTTGGCTGGGACACCTTTAGGGAAACTGTTTTTT
CASSLAGTPLGKLFF
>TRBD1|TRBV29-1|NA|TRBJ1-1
TGCAGCGTTGAAGGGACAGGGGGGCTGAACACTGAAGCTTTCTTT
CSVEGTGGLNTEAFF
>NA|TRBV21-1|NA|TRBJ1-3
TGTGCCAGCAGCAAAGCGAAGGACAGGTCTGGAAACACCATATATTTT
CASSKAKDRSGNTIYF
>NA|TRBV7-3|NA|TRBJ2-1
TGTGCCAGCAGCTTAACCCCCCAGCACAATGAGCAGTTCTTC
CASSLTPQHNEQFF
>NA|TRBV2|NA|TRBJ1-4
TGTGCCAGCGCCCGACCCAGGGACGCGGATGAAAAACTGTTTTTT
CASARPRDADEKLFF
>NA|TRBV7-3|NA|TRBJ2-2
TGTGCCAGCAGCTTAGGAGGGTCCAACACCGGGGAGCTGTTTTTT
CASSLGGSNTGELFF
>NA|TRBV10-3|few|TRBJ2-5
TGTGCCATCAAGGGGCAGGTACAAGAGACCCAGTACTTC
CAIKGQVQETQYF
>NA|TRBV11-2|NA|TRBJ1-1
TGTGCCAGCACCGAGATGGGGGTTTTCACTGAAGCTTTCTTT
CASTEMGVFTEAFF
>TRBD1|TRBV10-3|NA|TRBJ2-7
TGTGCCACTTCGGGACAGGGAGCCTACGAGCAGTACTTC
CATSGQGAYEQYF
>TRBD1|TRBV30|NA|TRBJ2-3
TGTGCCTGGAGAAGGACAGGGAGCACAGATACGCAGTATTTT
CAWRRTGSTDTQYF
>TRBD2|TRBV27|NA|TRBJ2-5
TGTGCCAGCAGTTCCCTGGCGGGAGATCGGGAGACCCAGTACTTC
CASSSLAGDRETQYF
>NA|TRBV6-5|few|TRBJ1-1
TGTGCCAGCCGGCGTTTGAACACTGAAGCTTTCTTT
CASRRLNTEAFF
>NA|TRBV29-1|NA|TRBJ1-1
TGCAGCGCCCGAATGAACACTGAAGCTTTCTTT
CSARMNTEAFF
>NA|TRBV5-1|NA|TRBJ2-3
TGCGCCAGCAGCCCTCGATCCTTTTTCACAGATACGCAGTATTTT
CASSPRSFFTDTQYF
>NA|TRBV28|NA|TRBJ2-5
TGTGCCAGCACCTCCTTTGGACGAGACGCTTACGAGACCCAGTACTTC
CASTSFGRDAYETQYF
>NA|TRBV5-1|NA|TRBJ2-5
TGCGCCAGCTGTCGGTACGAACAAGAGACCCAGTACTTC
CASCRYEQETQYF
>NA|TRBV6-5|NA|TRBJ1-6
TGTGCCAGCAGGTTTCCAGGGCGGTCACCCCTCCACTTT
CASRFPGRSPLHF
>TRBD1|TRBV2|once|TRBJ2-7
TGTGCCAGCCAGAGACAGGGTTACGAGCAGTACTTC
CASQRQGYEQYF
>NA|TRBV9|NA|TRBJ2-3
TGTGCCAGCAGCCTGCCGTCGCCGCGGGATACGCAGTATTTT
CASSLPSPRDTQYF
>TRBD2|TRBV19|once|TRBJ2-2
TGTGCCAGTACCACCGGAGCGGGAGCCGGGGAGCTGTTTTTT
CASTTGAGAGELFF
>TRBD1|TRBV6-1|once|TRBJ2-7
TGTGCCAGCAGCGCCGGGACAGGACCCTACGAGCAGTACTTC
CASSAGTGPYEQYF
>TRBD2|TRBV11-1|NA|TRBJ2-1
TGTGCCAGCAGCCAAGCGGGAGGCAATGAGCAGTTCTTC
CASSQAGGNEQFF
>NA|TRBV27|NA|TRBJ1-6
TGTGCCAGCAGTAGGCGACAAACAGGGATGCGGAATTCACCCCTCCACTTT
CASSRRQTGMRNSPLHF
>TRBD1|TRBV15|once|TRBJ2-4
TGTGCCACCAGCGACAGGGCTGTTTCGGCCAAAAACATTCAGTACTTC
CATSDRAVSAKNIQYF
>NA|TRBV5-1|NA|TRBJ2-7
TGCGCCAGCAGCCCTAGGGTTAGGTACAGTACACTAGGAGAGCAGTACTTC
CASSPRVRYSTLGEQYF
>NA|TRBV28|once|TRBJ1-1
TGTGCCAGCATCCCCTTAGGGTCCGTGAAGACTGAAGCTTTCTTT
CASIPLGSVKTEAFF
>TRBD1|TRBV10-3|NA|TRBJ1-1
TGTGCCATCAGTGAGTCCAGGGGGGGGAACACTGAAGCTTTCTTT
CAISESRGGNTEAFF
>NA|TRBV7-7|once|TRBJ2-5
TGTGCTAGCAGCCGGAGTAAGAGGGAGACCCAGTACTTC
CASSRSKRETQYF
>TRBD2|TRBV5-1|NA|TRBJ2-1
TGCGCCAGCAGCAGACTAGCGGGGGGTCGTGATGAGCAGTTCTTC
CASSRLAGGRDEQFF
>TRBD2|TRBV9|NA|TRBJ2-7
TGTGCCAGCAGCCCCGGGACTAGCGGGTTCGCCTACGAGCAGTACTTC
CASSPGTSGFAYEQYF
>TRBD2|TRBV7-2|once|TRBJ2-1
TGTGCCAGCAGCTTACTAGCGGGAAACTCCTACAATGAGCAGTTCTTC
CASSLLAGNSYNEQFF
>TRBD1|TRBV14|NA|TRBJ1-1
TGTGCCAGCAGCCCCGAGGACAGGTTTGACTCTGAAGCTTTCTTT
CASSPEDRFDSEAFF
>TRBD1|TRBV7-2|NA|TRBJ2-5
TGTGCCAGCAGCTCGGACAGGGGAGAGACCCAGTACTTC
CASSSDRGETQYF